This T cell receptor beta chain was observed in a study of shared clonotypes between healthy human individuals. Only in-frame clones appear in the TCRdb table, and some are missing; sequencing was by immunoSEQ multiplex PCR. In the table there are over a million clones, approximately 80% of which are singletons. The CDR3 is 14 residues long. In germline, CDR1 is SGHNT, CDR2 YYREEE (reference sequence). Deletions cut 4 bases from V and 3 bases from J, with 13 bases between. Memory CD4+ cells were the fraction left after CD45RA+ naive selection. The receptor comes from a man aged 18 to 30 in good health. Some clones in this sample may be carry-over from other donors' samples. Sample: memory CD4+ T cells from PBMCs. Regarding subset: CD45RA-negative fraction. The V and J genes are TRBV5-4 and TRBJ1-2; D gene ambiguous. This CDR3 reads CASSRIGRDYGYTF. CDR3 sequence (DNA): TGTGCCAGCAGCCGAATTGGACGTGACTATGGCTACACCTTC.